This section outlines one TCR beta chain sequence together with its context. The antigen is unknown. The data originate from a study of cytomegalovirus exposure and HLA in healthy donors. Findings and caveats of the study: In vitro data verified a few CMV-associated chains as specific for CMV antigens.

Use of 60 Vbeta and 13 Jbeta primers characterized the PCR. The method was immunoSEQ multiplex PCR; TCRdb's version includes in-frame clones alone and lacks a portion of them. The sample holds 95,000 to 100,000 clones, around 9.6% seen once. The receptor's source is a man aged 50-59 years in good health and CMV-seropositive. Specimen: PBMCs.

CDR3 region: CASSYTGSDEQYF. For the CDR3, the DNA is TGTGCCAGCAGTTATACAGGGTCTGACGAGCAGTACTTC. The genes are TRBV6-6 and TRBJ2-7; a possible D gene is TRBD1 (6 bases). Per the germline V gene, CDR1 is MNHNY and CDR2 is SVGAGI (reference sequence). V was cut by 3 bases and J by 5 bases, with 11 bases left in between. There are 13 residues in the CDR3.